The 32 T cell receptor beta chains below were found in one sample sequenced in a study of regulatory T cells in long-lasting Graves disease. Described time point: newly diagnosed GD, antithyroid drugs for less than 3 months. Scientists built the TCR library using RNA that was extracted from PBMCs. Building of the TCR beta libraries involved iRepertoire HTBI primers and Arm-PCR of CDR3 regions. Each CDR3 protein is one row after TCRdb ran MiXCR on the multiplex PCR reads. This sample has hundreds of thousands of distinct CDR3 sequences; 16% occur once, and the top ten carry 18%. These data were also reused for a study on T cells in Graves' hyperthyroidism and ophthalmopathy.

The sample consisted of peripheral blood mononuclear cells (PBMCs), taken at new diagnosis, from a patient treated with antithyroid drugs. Receptors originate from a woman aged 25 to 39 with Graves disease.

This clonotype was observed many times. V is TRBV2 and J is TRBJ1-3; D uncertain. Germline assignment: CDR1 SNHLY and CDR2 FYNNEI. V was shortened by 7 bases and J by 0 bases, with 10 bases between the two germline ends. The CDR3 loop spans 14 amino acids. The CDR3 sequence: CASKDQASGNTIYF. The CDR3 DNA reads as TGTGCCAGCAAGGACCAAGCCTCTGGAAACACCATATATTTT.

Only a few counts were recorded for this clonotype. J is TRBJ2-7 and V is TRBV5-5; a possible D gene is TRBD2 (6 bases). The CDR3 covers 16 residues. In germline, CDR1 is SGHKS, CDR2 YYEKEE (reference sequence). With 4 bases removed from V and 2 bases from J, the gap between germline ends came to 19 bases. CDR3 region: CASSVIPRELPYEQYF. The CDR3 DNA reads TGTGCCAGCAGCGTCATTCCCCGGGAGTTACCCTACGAGCAGTACTTC.

This clonotype was seen repeatedly, ten times or more. This chain connects TRBV6-2 or TRBV6-3 to TRBJ2-7; D is perhaps TRBD1 or TRBD2 (7 bases each). The CDR3 is 21 residues long. CDR1 is MNHEY, CDR2 SVGEGT, per germline. Trimming stripped 2 bases from V and 0 bases from J, with 29 bases between. The DNA for the CDR3 is TGTGCCAGCAGTTACGGGACAGCCCGAGGGCTAGCGGACCCCAGCTCCTACGAGCAGTACTTC. Protein product: CASSYGTARGLADPSSYEQYF.

This rearrangement joins TRBV10-1 to TRBJ2-2; no reliable D call. The CDR3 is 14 amino acids. The V gene lost 4 bases and the J gene lost 4 bases, with 10 bases spanning the gap. Germline loops: CDR1 WNHNN, CDR2 SYGVQD (reference sequence). CDR3: CASSGPTITGELFF. The CDR3 bases are TGCGCCAGCAGTGGGCCCACGATCACCGGGGAGCTGTTTTTT.

Comments on this clonotype: An end of the junction differs from the germline gene, which may be a read error. This chain joins TRBV18 and TRBJ1-1, with D unresolved. Germline lookup yields CDR1 KGHSH and CDR2 LQKENI. The CDR3 spans 16 residues. CDR3: CANSPPISGSNTEAFF. In DNA form, the CDR3 reads TGTGCCAACTCACCACCGATTTCGGGCTCGAACACTGAAGCTTTCTTT.

The chain recombines TRBV19 with TRBJ2-3; the match to TRBD1 covers 9 bases. The germline V gene has CDR1 LNHDA and CDR2 SQIVND (reference sequence). The V and J ends lost 7 bases and 5 bases, in that order; junction bases with no gene match: 10. The CDR3 contains 15 residues. The CDR3 bases are TGTGCCAGTACTCGGGGACAGGGAGGAGGAGATACGCAGTATTTT. This encodes CASTRGQGGGDTQYF. Looking up the rest from reference TRBV19 and TRBJ2-3 gives the full variable domain: DGGITQSPKYLFRKEGQNVTLSCEQNLNHDAMYWYRQDPGQGLRLIYYSQIVNDFQKGDIAEGYSVSREKKESFPLTVTSAQKNPTAFYLCASTRGQGGGDTQYFGPGTRLTVL.

This clonotype came up many times. The chain links TRBV12-3 or TRBV12-4 to TRBJ2-5, with D tentatively TRBD1 or TRBD2 (5 bases each). Trimming left V 8 bases short and J 5 bases short, with 18 bases between. The CDR3 contains 14 residues. CDR3 residues: CASGSWGFGETQYF. The CDR3 DNA follows: TGTGCCAGCGGGTCCTGGGGGTTCGGGGAGACCCAGTACTTC.

In this sample, this clonotype turned up a few times. The chain recombines TRBV2 with TRBJ2-2; 11 bases fit TRBD1. The CDR3 consists of 14 residues. Germline loops: CDR1 SNHLY, CDR2 FYNNEI. Trimming cost V 10 bases and J 4 bases; bases outside gene matches: 5. In DNA, the CDR3 is TGTGCCAACCGGGGACAGGGGGTCACCGGGGAGCTGTTTTTT. Its protein product is CANRGQGVTGELFF.

The CDR3 region is CASSGPSGSTDTQYF. As DNA, the CDR3 is TGTGCCAGCAGTGGCCCTAGCGGCAGCACAGATACGCAGTATTTT. The V call is TRBV27, the J call TRBJ2-3; 7 bases map to TRBD2. CDR3 length equals 15 residues. Losses at the gene ends were 5 bases for V and 0 bases for J; bases not matched to a gene: 5. In germline, CDR1 is MNHEY, CDR2 SMNVEV (reference sequence).

This clonotype occurred a few times. This chain connects TRBV20-1 to TRBJ2-1; D is perhaps TRBD2 (6 bases). The CDR3 extends over 14 amino acids. CDR1 is DFQATT and CDR2 is SNEGSKA in the germline V gene (reference sequence). Trimming shortened V by 6 bases and J by 7 bases, and 19 bases separated the two germline ends. As DNA, the CDR3 is TGCAGTGCCCATCACTCGCGCGGGGCTAATGAGCAGTTCTTC. Translating gives CSAHHSRGANEQFF.

In this sample, this clonotype turned up many times. This chain joins TRBV28 and TRBJ1-2; TRBD1 is a possible D gene (5 bases). The V and J ends lost 8 bases and 7 bases respectively, with 14 bases between them. This CDR3 region has 12 residues. Per the germline V gene, CDR1 is MDHEN and CDR2 is SYDVKM. CDR3 in DNA: TGTGCCAGCTCTAAGGGGCCAGGTGGCTACACCTTC. Translated, it gives CASSKGPGGYTF.

The chain combines TRBV28 with TRBJ1-1, with a tentative D call TRBD1 (5 bases). The length of the CDR3 is 13 residues. CDR1 MDHEN and CDR2 SYDVKM come from the germline V gene. V lost 7 bases to trimming and J lost 6 bases, with 15 bases between them. The DNA for the CDR3 is TGTGCCAGCACGGGGGGGGTTTATCCTGAAGCTTTCTTT. Protein sequence: CASTGGVYPEAFF.

This clonotype was seen many times. This chain uses TRBV11-2 with TRBJ1-2, with D unclear. This CDR3 region has 14 residues. The V gene lost 1 base and the J gene lost 5 bases, with 11 bases spanning the gap. CDR1 SGHAT and CDR2 FQNNGV come from the germline V gene. The CDR3 nucleotides are TGTGCCAGCAGCTTAGGTCCTTTTGGGTATGGCTACACCTTC. This encodes CASSLGPFGYGYTF.

As regards this clonotype: A read error may explain this, as a much larger clone is one base away. The rearrangement links TRBV20-1 to TRBJ1-1, with D unresolved. The CDR3 spans 16 residues. CDR1 and CDR2 from the germline V gene are DFQATT and SNEGSKA (reference sequence). Trimming left V 3 bases short and J 3 bases short, with 20 bases between. DNA of the CDR3: TGCAGTGCTAGGTTGATAGGGTCGGTCATGGACACTGAAGCTTTCTTT. Its protein is CSARLIGSVMDTEAFF.

This clonotype has just a few counts. The chain carries TRBV7-8 and TRBJ2-7; possible D gene TRBD2, 6 bases. The CDR3 loop spans 17 amino acids. Germline V CDR1 and CDR2: SGHVS, FQNEAQ. V dropped 1 base and J dropped 0 bases, with 16 bases sitting between them. The CDR3 spells CASSLGTDGGSSYEQYF. The CDR3 DNA follows: TGTGCCAGCAGCTTAGGAACCGACGGAGGGAGCTCCTACGAGCAGTACTTC.

The rearrangement joins TRBV5-1 to TRBJ2-4, with 9 bases aligning to TRBD2. The J call is in doubt because the DNA end fits TRBJ2-1 better. The CDR3 is made up of 15 amino acids. Germline V gene data show CDR1 as SGHRS and CDR2 as YFSETQ. CDR3 amino acids: CASSPRLAGSNEQFF. In DNA, the CDR3 is TGCGCCAGCAGCCCTCGGCTAGCGGGATCCAATGAGCAGTTCTTC.

This clonotype was counted at least ten times. This sequence joins TRBV28 and TRBJ2-7; 10 bases agree with TRBD1. Trimming took 5 bases from V and 1 from J; bases not matched to a gene: 11. CDR1 is MDHEN and CDR2 is SYDVKM in the germline V gene. The CDR3 runs to 17 residues. This CDR3 reads CASSPLSGTGVSYEQYF. The CDR3 nucleotides are TGTGCCAGCAGTCCCCTGTCAGGGACAGGGGTTTCCTACGAGCAGTACTTC.

The chain uses TRBV4-2 and TRBJ2-7; 8 bases map to TRBD2. With 0 bases clipped from V and 5 bases from J, the junction kept 12 bases outside the gene matches. The CDR3 contains 17 residues. Germline-derived CDR1 and CDR2 are LGHNA and YNFKEQ. CDR3 residues: CASSQDGRTGTSNEQYF. The CDR3 nucleotides are TGTGCCAGCAGCCAAGACGGCAGGACCGGGACTAGTAACGAGCAGTACTTC.

This clonotype occurred a few times. This CDR3 reads CASSQDSANSYNEQFF. CDR3 DNA: TGCGCCAGCAGCCAAGATTCTGCAAACTCCTACAATGAGCAGTTCTTC. The chain links TRBV4-1 to TRBJ2-1, with unresolved D. V gave up 0 bases and J gave up 0 bases, with 9 bases separating them. Germline V gives CDR1 MGHRA, CDR2 YSYEKL. The CDR3 runs to 16 residues.

This clonotype occurred a few times. The chain links TRBV19 to TRBJ1-5; the match to TRBD1 covers 10 bases. Germline CDR1 LNHDA, CDR2 SQIVND (reference sequence). The CDR3 extends over 16 amino acids. The junction had 8 bases not matched to a gene; V was cut back by 5 bases and J by 4 bases. The CDR3 is CASSPRDRGGNQPQHF. CDR3 nucleotide sequence: TGTGCCAGTAGTCCCCGGGACAGGGGAGGGAATCAGCCCCAGCATTTT.

This clonotype has at least ten counts. The chain joins TRBV28 to TRBJ1-5; perhaps TRBD1 as D (5 bases). V shed 8 bases and J shed 3 bases, with 20 bases lying between them. Germline loops: CDR1 MDHEN, CDR2 SYDVKM. CDR3 length: 16 amino acids. The CDR3 reads CASGTAGTINNQPQHF. The CDR3 coding sequence is TGTGCCAGCGGGACTGCAGGGACTATTAACAATCAGCCCCAGCATTTT.

V and J are TRBV30 and TRBJ1-5; the match to TRBD1 covers 10 bases. This CDR3 has 15 amino acids. The J segment lost 3 bases and the V segment lost 0 bases, leaving 2 bases of the junction unmatched. The V gene's germline CDR1 is GTSNPN and CDR2 SVGIG (reference sequence). The CDR3 reads CAWSVGTGDNQPQHF. DNA of the CDR3: TGTGCCTGGAGTGTAGGGACAGGGGACAATCAGCCCCAGCATTTT.

The CDR3: CSAPEQPSTDTQYF. CDR3 DNA sequence: TGCAGTGCCCCCGAACAGCCAAGCACAGATACGCAGTATTTT. J is TRBJ2-3 and V is TRBV20-1; D is unclear. The germline V and J ends were trimmed by 6 bases and 0 bases, with 13 bases remaining between them. CDR1 is DFQATT, CDR2 SNEGSKA, per germline (reference sequence). CDR3 size: 14 residues.

The sample holds a few counts of this clonotype. The chain couples TRBV12-3 or TRBV12-4 to TRBJ2-7; 11 bases match TRBD2. The CDR3 spans 15 residues. After removal of 2 bases from V and 3 bases from J, the junction contained 3 bases not matched to a gene. This CDR3 reads CASSLRLAGHYEQYF. In nucleotides, the CDR3 is TGTGCCAGCAGTTTAAGACTAGCGGGGCACTACGAGCAGTACTTC.

This clonotype appeared a few times. The V and J genes are TRBV15 and TRBJ1-3; 7 nucleotides line up with TRBD1. Trimming at V came to 2 bases and at J to 2 bases, leaving 6 bases not matched to a gene. This CDR3 is built from 16 residues. Germline values: CDR1 LNHNV, CDR2 YYDKDF (reference sequence). CDR3 DNA sequence: TGTGCCACCAGCAGAAGACAGGGCCTTACTGGAAACACCATATATTTT. This sequence encodes CATSRRQGLTGNTIYF.

This clonotype was seen only a few times. This chain connects TRBV20-1 to TRBJ2-7; D may match TRBD1 or TRBD2 (5 bases each). V was cut by 1 base and J by 4 bases, with 17 bases left in between. The CDR3 extends over 15 amino acids. The germline V gene has CDR1 DFQATT and CDR2 SNEGSKA (reference sequence). The CDR3 coding sequence is TGCAGTGCTAGAGTGGGGACGGGGCCATCATACGAGCAGTACTTC. Residues: CSARVGTGPSYEQYF.

This clonotype has ten or more counts. This chain joins TRBV5-8 and TRBJ1-2; D call uncertain. Germline V lookup: CDR1 SGHTS, CDR2 YDEGEE. V lost 0 bases and J lost 4, with 4 bases in between. The CDR3 sequence is 12 residues long. Here the CDR3 reads CASSLVVYGYTF. CDR3 coding DNA: TGTGCCAGCAGCTTGGTAGTCTATGGCTACACCTTC. The variable domain in full, completed from reference TRBV5-8 and TRBJ1-2, reads EAGVTQSPTHLIKTRGQQATLRCSPISGHTSVYWYQQALGLGLQFLLWYDEGEERNRGNFPPRFSGRQFPNYSSELNVNALELEDSALYLCASSLVVYGYTFGSGTRLTVV.

The CDR3, as DNA: TGTGCCAGCAGCCAGACACCGAGCACAGATACGCAGTATTTT. This encodes CASSQTPSTDTQYF. This sequence joins TRBV13 and TRBJ2-3, with D unclear. The CDR3 sequence is 14 residues long. Trimming pared 5 bases from V and 0 bases from J, leaving 9 bases between. Germline CDR1 reads PRHDT; CDR2 reads FYEKMQ (reference sequence). Full variable domain (outside the CDR3, taken from reference TRBV13 and TRBJ2-3): AAGVIQSPRHLIKEKRETATLKCYPIPRHDTVYWYQQGPGQDPQFLISFYEKMQSDKGSIPDRFSAQQFSDYHSELNMSSLELGDSALYFCASSQTPSTDTQYFGPGTRLTVL.

This clonotype was seen many times. The rearrangement links TRBV28 to TRBJ2-7; TRBD2 agrees at 7 bases. Germline CDR1 MDHEN, CDR2 SYDVKM. CDR3 length: 14 residues. V gave up 3 bases and J gave up 3 bases; unmatched junction bases: 5. CDR3 residues: CASSLYKRDYEQYF. CDR3 DNA sequence: TGTGCCAGCAGTTTGTATAAGCGGGACTACGAGCAGTACTTC. The variable domain in full, with the rest retrieved from reference TRBV28 and TRBJ2-7, is DVKVTQSSRYLVKRTGEKVFLECVQDMDHENMFWYRQDPGLGLRLIYFSYDVKMKEKGDIPEGYSVSREKKERFSLILESASTNQTSMYLCASSLYKRDYEQYFGPGTRLTVT.

The chain uses TRBV9 and TRBJ1-2; D is unclear. Trimming took off 0 bases at V and 3 bases at J, with 12 bases between the two ends. The CDR3 has 15 amino acids. Germline CDR1 and CDR2: SGDLS and YYNGEE. In DNA, the CDR3 is TGTGCCAGCAGCGTAGATATCACCGCTGACTATGGCTACACCTTC. Amino acids: CASSVDITADYGYTF.

The chain couples TRBV28 to TRBJ2-7; 16 nucleotides agree with TRBD2. The V segment lost 5 bases and the J segment 1 base; nucleotides outside the gene matches: 23. Germline V gene lookup returns CDR1 MDHEN and CDR2 SYDVKM. The CDR3 extends over 23 amino acids. In nucleotides, the CDR3 is TGTGCCAGCAGTATACAACTCCCCAGGGGGGGGGGACTAGCGGGAGGGACTTCCTACGAGCAGTACTTC. Residues: CASSIQLPRGGGLAGGTSYEQYF.

The chain is built from TRBV6-1 and TRBJ2-3, with 9 bases aligning to TRBD2. The CDR3 consists of 15 residues. V lost 6 bases and J lost 6; bases outside the gene matches: 10. The germline gives CDR1 MNHNS, CDR2 SASEGT. The DNA of the CDR3 is TGTGCCAGCAGACCAGGGGCTAGCGGGAAGGATACGCAGTATTTT. Translation: CASRPGASGKDTQYF.